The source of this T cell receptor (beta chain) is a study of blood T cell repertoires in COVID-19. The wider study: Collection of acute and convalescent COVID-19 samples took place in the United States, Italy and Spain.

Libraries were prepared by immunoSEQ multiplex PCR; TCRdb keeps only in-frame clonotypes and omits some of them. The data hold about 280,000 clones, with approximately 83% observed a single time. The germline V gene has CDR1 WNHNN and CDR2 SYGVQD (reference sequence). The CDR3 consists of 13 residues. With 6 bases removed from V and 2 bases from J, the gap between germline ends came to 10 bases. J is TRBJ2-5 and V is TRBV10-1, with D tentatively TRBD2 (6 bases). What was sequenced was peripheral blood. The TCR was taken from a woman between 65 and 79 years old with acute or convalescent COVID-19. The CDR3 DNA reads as TGCGCCAGCAGGGGGGGTTTTCAAGAGACCCAGTACTTC. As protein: CASRGGFQETQYF.